This TCR beta chain comes out of a study of T cells after yellow fever vaccination. Study-level findings and limits: Reappearance after the booster was seen for most primary-vaccination clones, at 95% to 97% CD4 and 80% to 90% CD8. The study found a weaker secondary response that peaked faster, day 5 versus 15.

Template switching by 5'RACE produced TCR cDNA, adding a universal primer site and UMIs. TCRdb processed the 5' RACE reads anew with MiXCR; each CDR3 protein has one entry. The sample carries about 140,000 distinct CDR3 sequences, less than 9.5% recorded once. The CDR3 covers 14 residues. Trimming took off 6 bases at V and 5 bases at J, with 17 bases between the two ends. Germline V gives CDR1 SGHRS, CDR2 YFSETQ. Many counts were recorded for this clonotype. Its antigen is as yet unknown. The receptor comes from a man younger than 45 who received the YFV17D yellow fever vaccine. Source: CD4+ T cells sorted from PBMCs, taken 5 days after the yellow fever booster vaccination. The chain employs TRBV5-1 and TRBJ1-2; a weak D match, TRBD1 (5 bases). CDR3 nucleotides: TGCGCCAGCAAGCCTTCGTCCGGGGCTTATGGCTACACCTTC. Protein product: CASKPSSGAYGYTF.